One sample yielded the 12 T cell receptor beta chains listed below, sequenced in a study of T cell repertoires in cytomegalovirus infection. No cognate antigen is known for these TCRs. TCRdb used MiXCR to reprocess the reads, holding one entry per CDR3 protein. There are a few hundred thousand distinct CDR3 sequences in the sample; approximately 40% occur only once, and around 50% lies in the top ten. Sequencing was performed on cultured PBMCs, taken from culture after CMV antigen stimulation. The receptors shown here come from a human donor in good health (CMV status not recorded). Some clones in this sample may be carry-over from other donors' samples.

The sample holds a few counts of this clonotype. V and J are TRBV5-4 and TRBJ2-3, with D unclear. The CDR3 loop spans 14 amino acids. CDR1 is SGHNT and CDR2 is YYREEE in the germline V gene (reference sequence). Trimming stripped 6 bases from V and 2 bases from J, with 13 bases between. The CDR3 loop is CASTSRVNTDTQYF. The CDR3 coding sequence is TGTGCCAGCACTTCGAGAGTCAACACAGATACGCAGTATTTT.

The J gene is TRBJ2-3, the V gene TRBV5-4, with a tentative D call TRBD2 (5 bases). V lost 4 bases to trimming and J lost 2 bases, with 14 bases between them. The length of the CDR3 is 15 residues. Germline V gene sequence: CDR1 SGHNT, CDR2 YYREEE (reference sequence). As DNA, the CDR3 is TGTGCCAGCAGCGTCTTACCGGGATCCACAGATACGCAGTATTTT. Protein: CASSVLPGSTDTQYF.

This clonotype came up a few times. The chain recombines TRBV20-1 with TRBJ1-4; 10 bases are shared with TRBD1. Per the germline V gene, CDR1 is DFQATT and CDR2 is SNEGSKA (reference sequence). The CDR3 consists of 18 residues. The V and J ends lost 1 base and 7 bases, in that order; junction bases with no gene match: 15. The CDR3 nucleotides read TGCAGTGCTAGAGGAACCGGGACAGGGGAGAGTGGCGGTGAAAAACTGTTTTTT. As protein: CSARGTGTGESGGEKLFF.

This chain links TRBV19 with TRBJ1-1; D might be TRBD1 (6 bases). The V end lost 10 bases, the J end lost 11 bases, and 17 bases lay between the germline ends. The CDR3 length is 11 residues. The germline V gene has CDR1 LNHDA and CDR2 SQIVND (reference sequence). As DNA, the CDR3 is TGTGCCACCTTCCGGGAGGGGGATGCTTTCTTT. Translating gives CATFREGDAFF.

The sample holds a few counts of this clonotype. The chain employs TRBV7-8 and TRBJ2-3, with D perhaps TRBD1 (6 bases). Per germline, CDR1 SGHVS and CDR2 FQNEAQ. The CDR3 totals 16 residues. Trimming removed 9 bases from V and 4 bases from J, with 23 bases in between. The CDR3 reads CASTERTVHGSDTQYF. The CDR3 DNA reads TGTGCCAGTACCGAGAGGACAGTACACGGTTCAGATACGCAGTATTTT.

The chain has TRBV7-2 and TRBJ2-5, with D possibly TRBD1 on 5 matching bases. This CDR3 comprises 12 residues. Germline V gene data show CDR1 as SGHTA and CDR2 as FQGNSA. The germline V and J ends were trimmed by 11 bases and 5 bases, with 15 bases remaining between them. CDR3 residues: CASHGAGETQYF. CDR3 sequence (DNA): TGTGCCTCCCATGGGGCTGGGGAGACCCAGTACTTC. The variable domain in full, with the rest retrieved from reference TRBV7-2 and TRBJ2-5, is GAGVSQSPSNKVTEKGKDVELRCDPISGHTALYWYRQSLGQGLEFLIYFQGNSAPDKSGLPSDRFSAERTGGSVSTLTIQRTQQEDSAVYLCASHGAGETQYFGPGTRLLVL.

This chain uses TRBV7-2 with TRBJ1-2, with D uncertain. The germline V gene encodes CDR1 SGHTA and CDR2 FQGNSA. The CDR3 sequence is 14 residues long. The V and J ends lost 1 base and 4 bases respectively, with 10 bases between them. The CDR3 here is CASSLVHGGYGYTF. The CDR3 DNA follows: TGTGCCAGCAGCTTAGTTCACGGTGGCTATGGCTACACCTTC.

This clonotype was detected many times. This chain joins TRBV7-2 and TRBJ2-5; D gene uncertain. V was cut by 4 bases and J by 4 bases, with 7 bases left in between. The CDR3 length is 12 residues. The germline V gene encodes CDR1 SGHTA and CDR2 FQGNSA. The CDR3 reads CASSSATETQYF. CDR3 bases: TGTGCCAGCAGCTCAGCCACAGAGACCCAGTACTTC.

CDR3 DNA: TGTGCCAGCAGTTTCGGACAGACAGCGGATACGCAGTATTTT. It translates to CASSFGQTADTQYF. The V and J genes are TRBV12-3 or TRBV12-4 and TRBJ2-3; D perhaps matches TRBD1 (6 bases). V was trimmed by 3 bases and J by 6 bases, leaving 13 bases between them. The CDR3 consists of 14 residues.

The V gene is TRBV20-1, the J gene TRBJ2-1, with 7 nucleotides matching TRBD1. From germline, CDR1 is DFQATT and CDR2 SNEGSKA (reference sequence). V shed 5 bases, J shed 4 bases, and the junction held 11 bases outside the gene matches. There are 15 residues in the CDR3. CDR3 nucleotide sequence: TGCAGTGCTTCCCGGACAGGACAAACTTACAATGAGCAGTTCTTC. Encoded protein: CSASRTGQTYNEQFF.

This clonotype has a handful of counts. This chain uses TRBV18 with TRBJ1-3; the D gene is possibly TRBD1 (5 bases). Trimming stripped 2 bases from V and 2 bases from J, with 7 bases between. The CDR3 sequence is 14 residues long. Germline V gene data show CDR1 as KGHSH and CDR2 as LQKENI. The CDR3 here is CASSPRQTGNTIYF. The CDR3 DNA reads as TGTGCCAGCTCACCAAGACAGACTGGAAACACCATATATTTT.

The CDR3 nucleotides are TGTGCTAGTGGTTTGCCCCTGGGACTAGCGGGCCGCAATGAGCAGTTCTTC. Translated, it gives CASGLPLGLAGRNEQFF. The chain is built from TRBV12-5 and TRBJ2-1, with 12 bases lining up with TRBD2. Germline lookup yields CDR1 LGHNT and CDR2 FRNRAP. With 2 bases clipped from V and 6 bases from J, the junction kept 8 bases outside the gene matches. The CDR3 runs to 17 residues. Together with reference TRBV12-5 and TRBJ2-1, the CDR3 gives the full variable domain: DARVTQTPRHKVTEMGQEVTMRCQPILGHNTVFWYRQTMMQGLELLAYFRNRAPLDDSGMPKDRFSAEMPDATLATLKIQPSEPRDSAVYFCASGLPLGLAGRNEQFFGPGTRLTVL.